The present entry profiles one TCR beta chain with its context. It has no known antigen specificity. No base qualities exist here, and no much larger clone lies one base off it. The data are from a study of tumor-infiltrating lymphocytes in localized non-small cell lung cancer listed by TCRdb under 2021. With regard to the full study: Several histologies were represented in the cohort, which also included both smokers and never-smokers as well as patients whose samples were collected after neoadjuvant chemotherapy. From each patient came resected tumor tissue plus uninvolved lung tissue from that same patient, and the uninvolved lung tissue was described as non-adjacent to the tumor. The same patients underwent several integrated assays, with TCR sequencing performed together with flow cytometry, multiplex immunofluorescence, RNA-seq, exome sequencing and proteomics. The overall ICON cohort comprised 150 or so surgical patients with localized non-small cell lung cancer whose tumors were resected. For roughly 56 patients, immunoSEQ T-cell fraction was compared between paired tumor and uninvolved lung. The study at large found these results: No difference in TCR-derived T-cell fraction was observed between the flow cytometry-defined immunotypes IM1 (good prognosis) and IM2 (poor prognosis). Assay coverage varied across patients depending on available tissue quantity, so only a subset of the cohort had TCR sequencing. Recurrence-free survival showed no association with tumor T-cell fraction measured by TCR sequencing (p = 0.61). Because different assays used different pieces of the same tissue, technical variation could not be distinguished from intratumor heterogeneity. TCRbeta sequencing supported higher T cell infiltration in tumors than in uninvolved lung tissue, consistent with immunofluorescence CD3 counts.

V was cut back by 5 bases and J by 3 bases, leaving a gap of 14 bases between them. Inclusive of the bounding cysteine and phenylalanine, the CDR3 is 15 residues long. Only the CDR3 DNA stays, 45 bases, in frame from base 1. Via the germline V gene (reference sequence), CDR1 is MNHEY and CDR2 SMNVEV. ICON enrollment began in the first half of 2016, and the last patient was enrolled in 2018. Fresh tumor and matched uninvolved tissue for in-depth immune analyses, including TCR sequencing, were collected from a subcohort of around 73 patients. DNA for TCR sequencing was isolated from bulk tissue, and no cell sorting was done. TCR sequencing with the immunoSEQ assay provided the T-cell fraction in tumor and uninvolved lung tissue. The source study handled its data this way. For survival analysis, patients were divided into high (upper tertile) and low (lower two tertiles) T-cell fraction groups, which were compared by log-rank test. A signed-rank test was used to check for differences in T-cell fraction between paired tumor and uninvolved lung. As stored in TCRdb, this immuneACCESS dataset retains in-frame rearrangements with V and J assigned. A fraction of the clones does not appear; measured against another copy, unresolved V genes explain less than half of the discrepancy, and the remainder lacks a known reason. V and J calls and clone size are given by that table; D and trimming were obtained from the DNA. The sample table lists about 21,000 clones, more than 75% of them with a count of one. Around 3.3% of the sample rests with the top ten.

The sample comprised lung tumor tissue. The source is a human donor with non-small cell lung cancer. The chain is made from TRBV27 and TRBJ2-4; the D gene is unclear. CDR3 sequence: CASSPRPQNKNIQYF. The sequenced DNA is TGTGCCAGCAGTCCCCGACCCCAGAACAAAAACATTCAGTACTTC.